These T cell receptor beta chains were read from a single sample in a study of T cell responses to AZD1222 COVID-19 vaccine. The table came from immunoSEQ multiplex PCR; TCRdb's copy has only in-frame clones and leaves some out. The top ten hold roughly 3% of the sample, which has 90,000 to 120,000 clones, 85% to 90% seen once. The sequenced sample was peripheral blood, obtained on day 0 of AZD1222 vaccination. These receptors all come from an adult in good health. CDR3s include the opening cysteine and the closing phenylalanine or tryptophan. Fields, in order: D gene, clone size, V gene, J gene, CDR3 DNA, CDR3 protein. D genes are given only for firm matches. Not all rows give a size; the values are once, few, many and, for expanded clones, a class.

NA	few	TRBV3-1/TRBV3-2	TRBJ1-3	TGTGCCAGCAGCCAAGTCACCGCCGGCACCATATATTTT	CASSQVTAGTIYF
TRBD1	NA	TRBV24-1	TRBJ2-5	TGTGCCACCAGTGATCCCGGGACAGGGGAGAGGGAGACCCAGTACTTC	CATSDPGTGERETQYF
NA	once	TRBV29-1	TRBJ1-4	TGCAGCGTTGAATGGGGGTCTAATGAAAAACTGTTTTTT	CSVEWGSNEKLFF
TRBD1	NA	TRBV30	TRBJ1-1	TGTGCCTGGAGAGGACAGGGGGTATCTGAAGCTTTCTTT	CAWRGQGVSEAFF
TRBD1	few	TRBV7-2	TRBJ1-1	TGTGCCAGCAGCTTCCTGGACAGGGCTTATGAAGCTTTCTTT	CASSFLDRAYEAFF
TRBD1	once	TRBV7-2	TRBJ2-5	TGTGCCAGCAGCTCGATAGCGGGACAGGGGTGGGAGACCCAGTACTTC	CASSSIAGQGWETQYF
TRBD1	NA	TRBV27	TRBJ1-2	TGTGCCAGCAGTTTATCTCCAGGGGGCGACCTAGGCTATGGCTACACCTTC	CASSLSPGGDLGYGYTF
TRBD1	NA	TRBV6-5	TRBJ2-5	TGTGCCAGCAGATACCGGGACAGGGGGCTTCAGACCCAGTACTTC	CASRYRDRGLQTQYF
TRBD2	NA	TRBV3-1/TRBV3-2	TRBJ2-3	TGTGCCAGCAGCCAGGTAACTAGCGGGGGGGAACCCAGCACAGATACGCAGTATTTT	CASSQVTSGGEPSTDTQYF
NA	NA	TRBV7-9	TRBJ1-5	TGTGCCAGCTCTGGAGGAGATATGGGTTTGGGTCAGCCCCAGCATTTT	CASSGGDMGLGQPQHF
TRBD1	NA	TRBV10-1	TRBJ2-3	TGCGCCAGCGGGAGCAGGGGGCGCGACGCAGATACGCAGTATTTT	CASGSRGRDADTQYF
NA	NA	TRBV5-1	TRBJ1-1	TGCGCCAGCAGCTTGCGGGCAGACACTGAAGCTTTCTTT	CASSLRADTEAFF
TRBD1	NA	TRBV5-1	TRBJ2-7	TGCGCCAGCAGCTACCGGGACAGCCGGATCTCCTACGAGCAGTACTTC	CASSYRDSRISYEQYF
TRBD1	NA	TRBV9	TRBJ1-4	TGTGCCAGCAGCAACCCCAGGGGGCAGGATAATGAAAAACTGTTTTTT	CASSNPRGQDNEKLFF
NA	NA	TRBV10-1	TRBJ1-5	TGCGCCAGCAGTGGAAACGATCAGCCCCAGCATTTT	CASSGNDQPQHF
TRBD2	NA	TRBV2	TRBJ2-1	TGTGCCAGCAGTGAAGGGCGGGGGGCCTCCTACAATGAGCAGTTCTTC	CASSEGRGASYNEQFF
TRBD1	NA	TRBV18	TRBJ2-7	TGTGCCAGCTCCCATACCGGGACAGGGGGCGCCGAGCAGTACTTC	CASSHTGTGGAEQYF
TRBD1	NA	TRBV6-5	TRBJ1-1	TGTGCCAGCAGTTACGGCAGGGGGGAGATGAACACTGAAGCTTTCTTT	CASSYGRGEMNTEAFF
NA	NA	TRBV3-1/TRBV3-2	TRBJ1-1	TGTGCCAGCAGGGCCTCGGGGGGGCGAGTCACTGAAGCTTTCTTT	CASRASGGRVTEAFF
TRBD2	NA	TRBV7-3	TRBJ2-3	TGTGCCAGCAGCTTAAATGGGGCGGGGGTGACAGATACGCAGTATTTT	CASSLNGAGVTDTQYF
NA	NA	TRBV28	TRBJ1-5	TGTGCCAGCAGTTTAAGTGGGTCAGGGTCGGGAATTAGCAATCAGCCCCAGCATTTT	CASSLSGSGSGISNQPQHF
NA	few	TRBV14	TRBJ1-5	TGTGCCAGCAGCCAAGTTGGGCAGCCCCAGCATTTT	CASSQVGQPQHF
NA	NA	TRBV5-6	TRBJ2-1	TGTGCCAGCAGCCGACGGACAGACCACAATACCTACAATGAGCAGTTCTTC	CASSRRTDHNTYNEQFF
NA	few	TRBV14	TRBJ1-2	TGTGCCAGCAGCCAAGTCAGACAGCTCCGGGGCTACACCTTC	CASSQVRQLRGYTF
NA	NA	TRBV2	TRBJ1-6	TGTGCCAGCAGCCAGAATTCACCCCTCCACTTT	CASSQNSPLHF
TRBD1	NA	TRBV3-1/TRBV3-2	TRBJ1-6	TGTGCCAGCAGACGACAGGGATCCTATAATTCACCCCTCCACTTT	CASRRQGSYNSPLHF
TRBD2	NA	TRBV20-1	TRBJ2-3	TGCCACCTGGGGGGGACGGTGGAGTATTTT	CHLGGTVEYF
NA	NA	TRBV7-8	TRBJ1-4	TGTGCCAGCAGCTCCGTCGGGGCGGCGCAAGCAACTAATGAAAAACTGTTTTTT	CASSSVGAAQATNEKLFF
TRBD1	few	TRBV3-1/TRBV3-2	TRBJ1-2	TGTGCCAGCAGCCTCCTGGACAGGGGGAACTATGGCTACACCTTC	CASSLLDRGNYGYTF
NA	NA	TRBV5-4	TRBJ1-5	TGTGCCAGCAGCTTCGGGAATAGCAATCAGCCCCAGCATTTT	CASSFGNSNQPQHF
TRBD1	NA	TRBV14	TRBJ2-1	TGTGCCAGCACGGACAGGTCGTGGAATGAGCAGTTCTTC	CASTDRSWNEQFF
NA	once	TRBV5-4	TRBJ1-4	TGTGCCAGCAGCTTGAGGGTCCGCCAGGGTAATGAAAAACTGTTTTTT	CASSLRVRQGNEKLFF
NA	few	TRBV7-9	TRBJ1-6	TGTGCCAGCAGCTTAGAGACACCCCTCCACTTT	CASSLETPLHF
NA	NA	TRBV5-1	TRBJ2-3	TGCGCCAGCTCCGCTTCCTCAGATACGCAGTATTTT	CASSASSDTQYF
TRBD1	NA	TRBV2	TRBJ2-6	TGTGCCAGTAATAAACCGGGACAGGGGGCTTCGGGGGCCAACGTCCTGACTTTC	CASNKPGQGASGANVLTF
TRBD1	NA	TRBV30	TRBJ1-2	TGTGCCTGGAGTGGGCAGGGGGCTTATGGCTACACCTTC	CAWSGQGAYGYTF
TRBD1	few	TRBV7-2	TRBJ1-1	TGTGCCAGCAGCTTAACAGGGGGCGCGAACACTGAAGCTTTCTTT	CASSLTGGANTEAFF
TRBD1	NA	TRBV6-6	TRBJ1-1	TGTGCCAGCAGTTACCTAGGGACAGGGAACACTGAAGCTTTCTTT	CASSYLGTGNTEAFF
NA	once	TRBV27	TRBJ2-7	TGTGCCAGCAGTATACTAGGGGGTTCAGGCTACGAGCAGTACTTC	CASSILGGSGYEQYF